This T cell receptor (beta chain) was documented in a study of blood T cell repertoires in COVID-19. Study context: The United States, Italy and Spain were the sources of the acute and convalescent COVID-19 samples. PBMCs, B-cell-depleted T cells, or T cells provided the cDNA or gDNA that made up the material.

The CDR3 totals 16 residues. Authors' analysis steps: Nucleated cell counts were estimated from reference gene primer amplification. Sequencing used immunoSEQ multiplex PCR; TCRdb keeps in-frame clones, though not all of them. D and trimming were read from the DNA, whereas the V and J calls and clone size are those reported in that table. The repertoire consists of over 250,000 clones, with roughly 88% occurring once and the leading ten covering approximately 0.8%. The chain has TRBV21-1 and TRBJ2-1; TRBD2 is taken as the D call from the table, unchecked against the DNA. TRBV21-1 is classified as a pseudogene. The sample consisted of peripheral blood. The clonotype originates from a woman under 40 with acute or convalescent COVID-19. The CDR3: CASSKGFATSYNEQFF. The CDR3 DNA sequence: TGTGCCAGCAGCAAAGGCTTTGCAACTTCCTACAATGAGCAGTTCTTC.